The entry below describes one TCR beta chain. Its target is not known. This sample was taken from a study of identical twins. Study-wide results and caveats: High-abundance cord blood beta clonotypes had fewer insertions; memory repertoires showed none.

A universal primer site was added by template switching, and unique molecular identifiers were carried by the cDNA. MiXCR, run by TCRdb on the 5' RACE reads, gives a single entry per CDR3 protein. The table records around 370,000 distinct CDR3 sequences, about 9% of them present only once. V trimming: 1 base; J trimming: 7 bases; junction bases outside the gene matches: 4. In germline, CDR1 is SEHNR, CDR2 FQNEAQ (reference sequence). The CDR3 runs 15 residues. The chain carries TRBV7-9 and TRBJ1-4, with 9 bases aligning to TRBD1. The sequenced material came from naive T cells sorted from blood. The TCR was taken from a woman in her fifties or sixties in good health. The CDR3: CASSLGQGGSEKLFF. The CDR3 DNA follows: TGTGCCAGCAGCTTAGGACAGGGGGGAAGTGAAAAACTGTTTTTT.